This T cell receptor beta chain originates from a study of T cells after yellow fever vaccination. Whole-study context: The SMART-Seq v4 Ultra Low Input method served to prepare the low-cell-number fractions. Points from the study as a whole: Clonotypes shared by both compartments, CD4 and CD8, made up a small share. Most clones from primary vaccination were detected again post-booster (roughly 95% CD4, 88% CD8). Weaker, the secondary response had a peak occurring faster, on day 5 versus 15.

This clonotype was seen many times. What it binds is not known. TCRdb processed the 5' RACE reads anew with MiXCR; each CDR3 protein has one entry. Among a few hundred thousand distinct CDR3 sequences, 6.5% to 8.5% were seen once, and the ten largest hold more than 0.8%. Trimming removed 3 bases from V and 3 bases from J, with 13 bases in between. The CDR3 totals 15 residues. The V call is TRBV12-3 or TRBV12-4, the J call TRBJ2-3; D ambiguous. The specimen was CD4+ T cells sorted from PBMCs, collected 15 days after the yellow fever booster vaccination. The TCR originated in a man in his thirties or forties who received the YFV17D yellow fever vaccine. The CDR3 sequence is CASSFAQAGTDTQYF. CDR3 nucleotide sequence: TGTGCCAGCAGTTTTGCTCAGGCAGGTACAGATACGCAGTATTTT.